The entry below gives a single TCR beta chain sequence along with its context. The ends lost 6 bases at V and 4 bases at J; junction bases unmatched: 8. This CDR3 is built from 15 residues. CDR1 and CDR2 (germline): MNHEY, SVGAGI. The data were taken from a study of blood T cell repertoires in COVID-19. About the research overall: Some COVID-19 samples were acute and others convalescent; all came from the United States, Italy and Spain.

Seattle-derived patients entered the study during active infection and were followed longitudinally. Assay: immunoSEQ multiplex PCR; the TCRdb copy retains only in-frame clones and omits some. The data contain about 500,000 clones, 89% of them seen just once; the ten biggest clones take up 0.8% to 0.9%. The sequence derives from a man between 18 and 29 years old with COVID-19, enrolled during active disease. Sequencing was done on a sample of peripheral blood. The chain combines TRBV6-5 with TRBJ2-2; 7 positions match TRBD1. CDR3 region: CASRIRDRLTGELFF. CDR3 sequence (DNA): TGTGCCAGCAGGATCCGGGACAGACTCACCGGGGAGCTGTTTTTT.